Following are 16 T cell receptor beta chains from one sample sequenced in a study of blood T cell repertoires in COVID-19. The table came from immunoSEQ multiplex PCR; TCRdb's copy has only in-frame clones and leaves some out. The profile shows roughly 88,000 clones, around nine tenths of them singletons. Material: peripheral blood. The receptors stem from a woman between 55 and 75 years old with COVID-19, enrolled during active disease.

Concerning this clone: One end of the junction does not line up with germline, which may come from a read error. The V gene is TRBV7-8, the J gene TRBJ1-2; TRBD1 aligns across 7 bases. Germline V gene sequence: CDR1 SGHVS, CDR2 FQNEAQ. This CDR3 comprises 14 residues. For the CDR3, the DNA is TGTGCCAGCAGTTTAGACAGGGCGGGCTATGGCTACACCTTC. It is translated as CASSLDRAGYGYTF.

The chain joins TRBV7-8 to TRBJ1-5; D unclear. Looked up from germline, CDR1 is SGHVS and CDR2 is FQNEAQ. The V gene lost 3 bases and the J gene lost 1 base, with 7 bases spanning the gap. This CDR3 is built from 14 residues. CDR3 protein: CASSFTRSNQPQHF. In DNA form, the CDR3 reads TGTGCCAGCAGCTTTACCCGGAGCAATCAGCCCCAGCATTTT.

The rearrangement uses TRBV19 and TRBJ1-2; D ambiguous. Trimming left V 3 bases short and J 4 bases short, with 12 bases between. Germline-derived CDR1 and CDR2 are LNHDA and SQIVND (reference sequence). There are 14 residues in the CDR3. CDR3 region: CASSIPRQTYGYTF. The CDR3 DNA reads TGTGCCAGTAGTATCCCCCGACAAACCTATGGCTACACCTTC.

The CDR3 reads CATPPRLAGGSLPDTQYF. The CDR3 nucleotides read TGTGCCACCCCCCCGCGACTAGCGGGGGGATCTTTACCAGATACGCAGTATTTT. The chain recombines TRBV7-9 with TRBJ2-3; 13 bases agree with TRBD2. Germline V gene lookup returns CDR1 SEHNR and CDR2 FQNEAQ (reference sequence). The CDR3 spans 18 residues. The V and J ends lost 10 bases and 4 bases, in that order; junction bases with no gene match: 17.

This clone was counted a single time. CDR3 coding DNA: TGTGCCAGCAGCCTAGACAGGGGCTCCACAGATACGCAGTATTTT. Translation: CASSLDRGSTDTQYF. The rearrangement joins TRBV7-3 to TRBJ2-3; 8 positions agree with TRBD1. The germline gives CDR1 SGHTA, CDR2 FQGTGA. V lost 5 bases to trimming and J lost 2 bases; unmatched junction nucleotides: 6. This CDR3 is built from 15 residues.

This clone was seen once. V usage is TRBV7-2 and J usage is TRBJ1-2; 8 positions match TRBD1. The V gene end was trimmed by 1 base and the J gene end by 2 bases; junction bases not matched to a gene: 12. The CDR3 totals 18 residues. CDR1 SGHTA and CDR2 FQGNSA come from the germline V gene. The CDR3 region is CASSLVYRTGLTNYGYTF. In DNA, the CDR3 is TGTGCCAGCAGCTTAGTGTACCGGACAGGGCTGACGAACTATGGCTACACCTTC.

The chain uses TRBV21-1 and TRBJ1-2; TRBD1 reflects the table's D call only, with no check against the DNA. TRBV21-1 is listed as a pseudogene. This CDR3 is 15 amino acids long. This CDR3 reads CASSTPGQSNYGYTF. In nucleotides, the CDR3 is TGTGCCAGCAGCACTCCGGGACAATCTAACTATGGCTACACCTTC.

The rearrangement joins TRBV10-2 to TRBJ1-1; 7 bases fit TRBD1. In germline, CDR1 is WSHSY, CDR2 SAAADI. J lost 2 bases, V lost 7 bases, and 10 bases had no gene match. The length of the CDR3 is 15 residues. DNA for the CDR3: TGCGCCAGCAATACTAGACAGGGCTCTAACACTGAAGCTTTCTTT. Its translation: CASNTRQGSNTEAFF.

The chain carries TRBV4-1 and TRBJ1-1; possible D gene TRBD1, 5 bases. The germline V gene encodes CDR1 MGHRA and CDR2 YSYEKL. CDR3 size: 14 residues. V lost 8 bases and J 1 base, leaving 14 bases between the germline ends. The CDR3 sequence is CASGPRVPNTEAFF. CDR3 DNA sequence: TGCGCCAGCGGTCCCAGGGTACCGAACACTGAAGCTTTCTTT.

The chain is built from TRBV5-1 and TRBJ2-3; D is unclear. This CDR3 is 13 amino acids long. Germline assignment: CDR1 SGHRS and CDR2 YFSETQ. Trimming took 0 bases from V and 6 from J, leaving 8 bases between them. The CDR3 protein is CASSLAGSDTQYF. Here the CDR3 DNA reads TGCGCCAGCAGCTTGGCAGGATCCGATACGCAGTATTTT. The whole variable domain, remainder taken from reference TRBV5-1 and TRBJ2-3, is KAGVTQTPRYLIKTRGQQVTLSCSPISGHRSVSWYQQTPGQGLQFLFEYFSETQRNKGNFPGRFSGRQFSNSRSEMNVSTLELGDSALYLCASSLAGSDTQYFGPGTRLTVL.

The rearrangement uses TRBV3-1 (or the pseudogene TRBV3-2) and TRBJ1-6; 8 bases fit TRBD1. Germline V CDR1 and CDR2: LGHDT, YNNKEL (reference sequence). V trimming: 3 bases; J trimming: 10 bases; junction bases outside the gene matches: 2. The CDR3 spans 13 residues. The CDR3 region is CASSQDRDSPLHF. CDR3 sequence (DNA): TGTGCCAGCAGCCAGGACAGGGACTCACCCCTCCACTTT.

This clone has only one observation. The sample has other DNA sequences that encode this CDR3 too. J is TRBJ1-2 and V is TRBV19, with 9 bases lining up with TRBD1. Germline V gene lookup returns CDR1 LNHDA and CDR2 SQIVND (reference sequence). The CDR3 has 13 amino acids. After removal of 7 bases from V and 5 bases from J, the junction contained 5 bases not matched to a gene. The CDR3 protein is CASTPTGGYGYTF. CDR3 DNA: TGTGCCAGTACTCCGACAGGGGGGTATGGCTACACCTTC. The full variable domain, its missing parts supplied by reference TRBV19 and TRBJ1-2, is DGGITQSPKYLFRKEGQNVTLSCEQNLNHDAMYWYRQDPGQGLRLIYYSQIVNDFQKGDIAEGYSVSREKKESFPLTVTSAQKNPTAFYLCASTPTGGYGYTFGSGTRLTVV.

The chain is built from TRBV7-8 and TRBJ2-5; 7 bases fit TRBD2. CDR3 length equals 13 residues. Per germline, CDR1 SGHVS and CDR2 FQNEAQ. Trimming cost V 5 bases and J 4 bases; bases outside gene matches: 4. The CDR3 sequence: CASSGAGVETQYF. CDR3 nucleotides: TGTGCCAGCAGCGGGGCGGGGGTAGAGACCCAGTACTTC.

This sequence joins TRBV5-6 and TRBJ2-7; D gene uncertain. V was trimmed by 4 bases and J by 3 bases, leaving 11 bases between them. This CDR3 is 13 amino acids long. Looked up from germline, CDR1 is SGHDT and CDR2 is YYEEEE. The CDR3 DNA sequence: TGTGCCAGCAGCGCGAATTTCCTCTACGAGCAGTACTTC. Protein sequence: CASSANFLYEQYF.

The rearrangement joins TRBV28 to TRBJ1-1; a possible D gene is TRBD1 (6 bases). The CDR3 has 14 amino acids. Trimming shortened V by 6 bases and J by 5 bases, and 16 bases separated the two germline ends. Per the germline V gene, CDR1 is MDHEN and CDR2 is SYDVKM. In DNA, the CDR3 is TGTGCCAGCAGCCGGATACAGGGAAGAACTGAAGCTTTCTTT. Residues: CASSRIQGRTEAFF.

This sequence joins TRBV27 and TRBJ1-6; D is unresolved. V was shortened by 3 bases and J by 8 bases, with 11 bases between the two germline ends. The germline V gene has CDR1 MNHEY and CDR2 SMNVEV (reference sequence). The CDR3 contains 14 residues. CDR3 amino acids: CASSFGRSDSPLHF. For the CDR3, the DNA is TGTGCCAGCAGTTTTGGGCGATCGGATTCACCCCTCCACTTT.